These T cell receptor beta chains were read from a single sample in a study of molecular identifiers for immune sequencing clone quantification. MiXCR, applied by TCRdb to the PCR reads, yields one record per CDR3 protein. The data hold approximately 36,000 distinct CDR3 sequences, with approximately 17% observed a single time. The sequenced sample consisted of naive CD8+ T cells from blood, with Jurkat cell RNA spiked in. Source of these receptors: a human donor in good health. Some libraries in this study had Jurkat cell RNA spiked in. Both conserved end residues are part of each CDR3. A D gene is named only where the DNA matches it firmly. Clone sizes are given selectively: once, few, many, or a class where the clone is expanded.

>TRBJ2-1|.|TRBV29-1|many
CSVETGRDEQFF
>TRBJ2-1|.|TRBV28|.
CASSLNFAAYNEQFF
>TRBJ2-1|.|TRBV19|few
CASSIGGSYNEQFF
>TRBJ2-7|TRBD2|TRBV9|few
CASSGRGGAYEQYF
>TRBJ2-3|.|TRBV27|many
CASSLEGVGTDTQYF
>TRBJ2-1|TRBD2|TRBV12-3/TRBV12-4|many
CASNEAGISYNEQFF
>TRBJ2-2|.|TRBV4-3|few
CASSPGPGYVDTGELFF
>TRBJ2-1|.|TRBV28|few
CASSLGVGGSSYNEQFF
>TRBJ2-5|.|TRBV7-8|.
CASTPGLQETQYF
>TRBJ2-2|.|TRBV4-3|medium-sized
CASTPGQHTGELFF
>TRBJ2-1|TRBD2|TRBV27|many
CASSLLGGLAGESSYNEQFF
>TRBJ2-7|.|TRBV7-2|many
CASSAGQTYEQYF
>TRBJ2-5|.|TRBV9|many
CASSSHGTLQETQYF
>TRBJ2-1|TRBD2|TRBV4-3|.
CASSQAEILAGGTYNEQFF
>TRBJ1-2|.|TRBV5-5|many
CASSPDGGFYGYTF
>TRBJ2-1|.|TRBV3-1|many
CASSQGWSSPNNEQFF
>TRBJ2-1|.|TRBV11-2|many
CASSGNDSPGDKVDEQFF
>TRBJ2-7|TRBD1|TRBV5-6|many
CASSLGQGVKEQYF
>TRBJ2-2|TRBD2|TRBV2|few
CASTETSGNPTGELFF
>TRBJ2-3|.|TRBV28|few
CASSPTGTYTDTQYF
>TRBJ2-3|.|TRBV10-3|many
CAIILGSSTDTQYF
>TRBJ1-2|.|TRBV7-9|medium-sized
CASSLRGGGYTF
>TRBJ2-7|TRBD1|TRBV6-2/TRBV6-3|many
CASSYSWPGQGAEQYF
>TRBJ2-7|.|TRBV29-1|many
CSVEGTATSSYEQYF
>TRBJ1-2|TRBD1|TRBV7-9|many
CASSSTTGQQIYGYTF
>TRBJ2-7|.|TRBV9|many
CASSVDPGQPYEQYF
>TRBJ1-1|.|TRBV7-9|many
CASSLQVTGTEAFF
>TRBJ2-4|TRBD2|TRBV10-3|many
CATLGGNIQYF
>TRBJ2-1|TRBD1|TRBV9|few
CASSVGTAYQQGQFF
>TRBJ2-1|.|TRBV15|many
CASQSGRVPLDEQFF
>TRBJ1-5|TRBD1|TRBV6-2/TRBV6-3|many
CASSYSTGDYQPQHF
>TRBJ2-4|.|TRBV12-3/TRBV12-4|many
CASTSAGLDIQYF
>TRBJ2-3|.|TRBV2|many
CASSGLGGPTDTQYF
>TRBJ2-7|TRBD1|TRBV7-6|.
CASSLGDRGSYEQYF
>TRBJ1-2|.|TRBV12-3/TRBV12-4|few
CASSPFSLDYKDYGYTF
>TRBJ2-2|.|TRBV6-4|.
CASSEVFRAGELFF
>TRBJ2-7|.|TRBV11-2|few
CASSLEGIGPYEQYF
>TRBJ2-5|TRBD1|TRBV7-2|many
CASSNRDSEKTQYF
>TRBJ2-7|.|TRBV27|few
CASSPRELGYERYF
>TRBJ2-1|.|TRBV9|many
CASSVDPGEQFF
>TRBJ2-3|TRBD2|TRBV7-3|once
CASSLGRRELDTQYF
>TRBJ2-1|.|TRBV9|many
CASSVGAAGSYNEQFF
>TRBJ1-4|.|TRBV4-1|few
CASSEVNGFGQKLFF
>TRBJ2-7|TRBD1|TRBV29-1|many
CSAQTGAEQYF
>TRBJ2-5|.|TRBV4-3|many
CASSQWPGGETQYF
>TRBJ2-5|.|TRBV28|many
CASSFSVETQYF
>TRBJ2-7|.|TRBV6-5|many
CASSYPGLGGTYEQYF
>TRBJ2-7|.|TRBV20-1|many
CSASSRDSSSYEQYF
>TRBJ2-1|TRBD2|TRBV7-8|many
CASSQGLALVNEQFF
>TRBJ2-3|.|TRBV9|many
CASGLAPDTQYF